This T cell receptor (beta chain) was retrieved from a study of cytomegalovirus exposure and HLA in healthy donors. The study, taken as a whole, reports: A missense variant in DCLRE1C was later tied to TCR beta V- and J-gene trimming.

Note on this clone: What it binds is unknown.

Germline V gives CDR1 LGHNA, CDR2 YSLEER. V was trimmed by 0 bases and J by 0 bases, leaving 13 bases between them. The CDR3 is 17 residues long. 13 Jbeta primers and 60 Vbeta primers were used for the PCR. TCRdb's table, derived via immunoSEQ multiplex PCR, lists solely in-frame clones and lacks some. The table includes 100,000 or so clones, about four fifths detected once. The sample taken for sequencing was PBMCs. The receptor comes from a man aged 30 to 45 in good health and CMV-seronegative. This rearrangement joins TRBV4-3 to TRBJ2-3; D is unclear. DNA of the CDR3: TGCGCCAGCAGCCAAGATCTTCCCCTCCCTAGCACAGATACGCAGTATTTT. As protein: CASSQDLPLPSTDTQYF.